This T cell receptor beta chain is drawn from a study of beta chain features in type 1 diabetes. Study results and caveats: Cells expressing TCR highly could be over-represented by cDNA sequencing.

The whole isolated RNA underwent reverse transcription, so sequencing captured expressed TCRB transcripts. The table came from immunoSEQ multiplex PCR; TCRdb's copy has only in-frame clones and leaves some out. This sample has over 150,000 clones; 10% to 15% occur once, and the top ten carry approximately 0.62%. The ends lost 6 bases at V and 7 bases at J; junction bases unmatched: 7. Germline assignment: CDR1 MNHEY and CDR2 SVGAGI. The CDR3 is 14 amino acids. A few counts support this clone. What it binds is unknown. The sample comprised central memory CD4+ T cells from blood. The V and J genes are TRBV6-5 and TRBJ2-1; TRBD1 aligns across 9 bases. The receptor was isolated from a woman aged 18-29 years in good health. CDR3 amino acids: CASSHRDRANEQFF. DNA for the CDR3: TGTGCCAGCAGCCATCGGGACAGGGCTAATGAGCAGTTCTTC.